This TCR beta chain appears in the sequencing data of a study of blood T cell repertoires in COVID-19. The V gene's germline CDR1 is LGHDT and CDR2 YNNKEL (reference sequence). CDR3 size: 17 residues. V trimming: 4 bases; J trimming: 9 bases; junction bases outside the gene matches: 14. This table comes from immunoSEQ multiplex PCR, and its TCRdb copy is limited to in-frame clones, with some not included. The data contain more than 200,000 clones, just over 85% of them singletons. The receptor was derived from a man aged 50 to 59 with acute or convalescent COVID-19. The sample consisted of peripheral blood. The chain carries TRBV3-1 (or the pseudogene TRBV3-2) and TRBJ2-5, with 13 positions matching TRBD2. CDR3 coding DNA: TGTGCCAGCAGCCCAAACGGGGGACTAGCGGGATCGTTGGCCCAGTACTTC. It yields the protein CASSPNGGLAGSLAQYF.